The next 9 T cell receptor beta chains were all read from a single sample in a study of OX40 agonist ivuxolimab in advanced cancers. Libraries were prepared by immunoSEQ multiplex PCR; TCRdb keeps only in-frame clonotypes and omits some of them. Of some 70,000 clones in the sample, 80% are singletons; the top ten hold 0.95% to 1.5%. The specimen comprised CD4+ or CD8+ T cells sorted from blood, sampled in a trial of the OX40 agonist ivuxolimab. These receptors originate from an adult with an advanced solid tumor such as melanoma, head and neck, liver or kidney cancer.

The chain uses TRBV6-1 and TRBJ1-1, with D hard to call. Germline lookup yields CDR1 MNHNS and CDR2 SASEGT. V lost 6 bases and J 3 bases, leaving 8 bases between the germline ends. CDR3 length: 12 amino acids. The CDR3 is CASREGHTEAFF. The DNA for the CDR3 is TGTGCCAGCAGGGAGGGTCACACTGAAGCTTTCTTT.

This rearrangement joins TRBV13 to TRBJ1-2; D perhaps matches TRBD1 (5 bases). V gave up 2 bases and J gave up 4 bases, with 14 bases separating them. In germline, CDR1 is PRHDT, CDR2 FYEKMQ (reference sequence). The CDR3 extends over 15 amino acids. Here the CDR3 DNA reads TGTGCCAGCAGCTTATTTCGGGGCTCTGGCTATGGCTACACCTTC. This codes for CASSLFRGSGYGYTF.

The genes are TRBV11-2 and TRBJ2-7; 9 bases are shared with TRBD1. With 1 base clipped from V and 3 bases from J, the junction kept 4 bases outside the gene matches. CDR3 size: 15 residues. Germline CDR1 and CDR2: SGHAT and FQNNGV. In nucleotides, the CDR3 is TGTGCCAGCAGCTTAGCGGGACAGGGAGACTACGAGCAGTACTTC. It encodes CASSLAGQGDYEQYF.

This clone was counted only a few times. The chain employs TRBV9 and TRBJ1-4; 8 bases line up with TRBD1. J gave up 7 bases and V 0 bases, and 5 bases lay outside the gene matches. CDR1 is SGDLS, CDR2 YYNGEE, per germline. The CDR3 totals 15 residues. CDR3 sequence (DNA): TGTGCCAGCAGCGTAGAAGGGACAGGACGTGAAAAACTGTTTTTT. Its protein product is CASSVEGTGREKLFF.

V gene TRBV10-3 combines with J gene TRBJ2-2; D gene unclear. The CDR3 sequence is 14 residues long. Trimming left V 7 bases short and J 1 base short, with 10 bases between. Germline loops: CDR1 ENHRY, CDR2 SYGVKD. The CDR3 reads CAITGRRNTGELFF. DNA of the CDR3: TGTGCCATCACTGGACGGAGGAACACCGGGGAGCTGTTTTTT.

This chain's CDR3 is CASSRQPEAFF. The CDR3 bases are TGTGCCAGCTCCCGCCAACCTGAAGCTTTCTTT. The V gene is TRBV18, the J gene TRBJ1-1; D not resolved. Germline assignment: CDR1 KGHSH and CDR2 LQKENI. CDR3 size: 11 residues. V dropped 6 bases and J dropped 6 bases, with 8 bases sitting between them.

This clone showed up many times. This chain joins TRBV5-6 and TRBJ2-1; D is unclear. Germline V gene data show CDR1 as SGHDT and CDR2 as YYEEEE. The CDR3 has 11 residues. V lost 4 bases to trimming and J lost 4 bases, with 3 bases between them. The CDR3, as DNA: TGTGCCAGCAGCGTGTACAATGAGCAGTTCTTC. Residues: CASSVYNEQFF.

This clone occurred once. The chain joins TRBV4-3 to TRBJ1-4; no clear D. Between the trimmed V and J ends, which lost 1 base and 7 bases, there was a span of 10 bases. CDR3 size: 14 residues. The germline CDR1 and CDR2 sequences are LGHNA and YSLEER. CDR3 sequence reads: CASSQASRSEKLFF. The CDR3 nucleotides read TGCGCCAGCAGCCAAGCAAGTCGAAGTGAAAAACTGTTTTTT.

This chain uses TRBV7-2 with TRBJ2-1; TRBD1 matches 7 bases. V was clipped by 1 base and J by 4 bases; unmatched bases: 4. The V gene's germline CDR1 is SGHTA and CDR2 FQGNSA. The CDR3 loop spans 15 amino acids. CDR3 in amino acids: CASSLDRGTYNEQFF. CDR3 coding DNA: TGTGCCAGCAGCTTAGACAGGGGTACATACAATGAGCAGTTCTTC. The variable domain in full, with the rest retrieved from reference TRBV7-2 and TRBJ2-1, is GAGVSQSPSNKVTEKGKDVELRCDPISGHTALYWYRQSLGQGLEFLIYFQGNSAPDKSGLPSDRFSAERTGGSVSTLTIQRTQQEDSAVYLCASSLDRGTYNEQFFGPGTRLTVL.